This TCR beta chain is from a study of monozygotic twins with cystic fibrosis. Study-wide points: Monozygotic CF twin pairs shared significantly more nucleotide-identical clonotypes than unrelated CF individuals did.

Profiling relied on immunoSEQ multiplex PCR, and the TCRdb table lists in-frame clones only, not all of them. The table has approximately 33,000 clones, nearly 85% seen once. The germline CDR1 and CDR2 sequences are SGHRS and YFSETQ. The CDR3 length is 13 residues. V was trimmed by 3 bases and J by 6 bases, leaving 13 bases between them. Concerning this clone: Its target is not known.

Input material: blood. This clonotype originated in a girl aged 2-10 years with cystic fibrosis. The V gene is TRBV5-1, the J gene TRBJ2-7; D gene ambiguous. This CDR3 is CASSSAVSGEQYF. The CDR3 bases are TGCGCCAGCAGCTCAGCCGTTTCTGGCGAGCAGTACTTC.